This TCR beta chain came from a study of T cells in Graves' hyperthyroidism and ophthalmopathy. Amplification of TCR beta CDR3 regions was performed using RNA transcripts as template. HTBI primers were used for first-round RT-PCR of the TCR CDR3. In TCRdb, the multiplex PCR reads were re-called with MiXCR into one record per CDR3 protein. The sample has approximately 300,000 distinct CDR3 sequences, around 17% seen once; the top ten hold approximately 31%. This clonotype was seen only a few times. The clonotype comes from a man aged 30-40 years with Graves' hyperthyroidism. The sequenced sample consisted of blood.

CDR3 protein: CASSEVVSNQPQHF. The CDR3 DNA reads as TGTGCCAGCAGTGAAGTCGTAAGCAATCAGCCCCAGCATTTT. The V and J genes are TRBV6-1 and TRBJ1-5; no reliable D call. Deletions cut 1 base from V and 1 base from J, with 5 bases between. This CDR3 spans 14 amino acids. Germline lookup yields CDR1 MNHNS and CDR2 SASEGT.